This TCR beta chain was identified in a study of T cell changes during pregnancy in multiple sclerosis. Repertoires were generated with immunoSEQ multiplex PCR, while TCRdb's copy carries only in-frame clones and drops some. The table shows 42,000 or so clones, with approximately 94% occurring only once. The CDR3 spans 14 residues. Per the germline V gene, CDR1 is SGHTA and CDR2 is FQGNSA. V was shortened by 1 base and J by 1 base, with 7 bases between the two germline ends. The receptor's source is a female donor with multiple sclerosis, enrolled in a pregnancy study. Sequences were derived from CD4+ T cells from peripheral blood mononuclear cells, sampled after pregnancy. The chain joins TRBV7-2 to TRBJ1-2; D remains ambiguous. CDR3 sequence (DNA): TGTGCCAGCAGCTTAGTTGAGAGTAACTATGGCTACACCTTC. It specifies CASSLVESNYGYTF.